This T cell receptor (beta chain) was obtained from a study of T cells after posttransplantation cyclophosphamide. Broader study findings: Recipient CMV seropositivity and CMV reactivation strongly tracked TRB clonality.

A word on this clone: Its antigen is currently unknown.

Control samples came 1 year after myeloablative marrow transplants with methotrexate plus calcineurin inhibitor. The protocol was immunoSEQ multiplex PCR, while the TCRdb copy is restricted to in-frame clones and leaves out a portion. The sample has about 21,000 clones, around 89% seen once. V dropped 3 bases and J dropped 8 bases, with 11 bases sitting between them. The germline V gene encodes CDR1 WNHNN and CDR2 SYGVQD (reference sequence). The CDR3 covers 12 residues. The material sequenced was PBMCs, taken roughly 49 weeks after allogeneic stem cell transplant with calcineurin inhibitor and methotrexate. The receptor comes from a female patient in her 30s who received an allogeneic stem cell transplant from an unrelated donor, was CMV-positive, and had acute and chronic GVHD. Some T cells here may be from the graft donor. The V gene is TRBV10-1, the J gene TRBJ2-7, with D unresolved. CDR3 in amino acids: CASSDTPGKQYF. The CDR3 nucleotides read TGCGCCAGCAGTGACACACCTGGCAAGCAGTACTTC.